The 7 T cell receptor beta chains in this list originate from one sample, sequenced in a study of cytomegalovirus exposure and HLA in healthy donors. PCR used 60 Vbeta primers and 13 Jbeta primers. TCRdb keeps only in-frame clones here, not all; method: immunoSEQ multiplex PCR. Reported are 100,000 to 150,000 clones; the ten largest clones contain under 2.5%. Sequences were obtained from PBMCs. Source of these receptors: a man between 35 and 55 years old in good health and CMV-seronegative.

V is TRBV27 and J is TRBJ2-1; 8 nucleotides agree with TRBD2. CDR3 size: 14 residues. The junction had 1 base not matched to a gene; V was cut back by 6 bases and J by 0 bases. Looked up from germline, CDR1 is MNHEY and CDR2 is SMNVEV (reference sequence). As DNA, the CDR3 is TGTGCCAGCAGAAGCGGGAGCTCCTACAATGAGCAGTTCTTC. This codes for CASRSGSSYNEQFF.

The chain couples TRBV7-2 to TRBJ2-5; tentative D call: TRBD1 (5 bases). The CDR3 is 14 amino acids. Per the germline V gene, CDR1 is SGHTA and CDR2 is FQGNSA. Trimming took off 2 bases at V and 5 bases at J, with 12 bases between the two ends. The CDR3 region has the DNA TGTGCCAGCAGCTTATGGGGCGGTCCGGAGACCCAGTACTTC. Translated: CASSLWGGPETQYF.

The V gene is TRBV5-1, the J gene TRBJ1-1, with a weak D call TRBD1 (6 bases). The CDR3 totals 14 residues. The germline V and J ends were trimmed by 4 bases and 3 bases, with 13 bases remaining between them. Germline V gives CDR1 SGHRS, CDR2 YFSETQ. The CDR3 here is CASSRQDSDTEAFF. For the CDR3, the DNA is TGCGCCAGCAGCCGACAGGATTCCGACACTGAAGCTTTCTTT.

V gene TRBV13 combines with J gene TRBJ2-7, with 12 bases matching TRBD1. The CDR3 loop spans 16 amino acids. The V gene's germline CDR1 is PRHDT and CDR2 FYEKMQ (reference sequence). Trimming at V came to 5 bases and at J to 0 bases, leaving 5 bases not matched to a gene. This CDR3 reads CASSDRGQGASYEQYF. In DNA, the CDR3 is TGTGCCAGCAGCGACCGGGGACAGGGGGCCTCCTACGAGCAGTACTTC.

The CDR3: CASIPPSGTSYEQYF. DNA of the CDR3: TGTGCCAGCATCCCTCCTAGCGGGACCTCCTACGAGCAGTACTTC. J is TRBJ2-7 and V is TRBV21-1; the D call in the table, TRBD2, was not verified against the DNA. TRBV21-1 is an annotated pseudogene. This CDR3 spans 15 amino acids.

In DNA form, the CDR3 reads TGTGCCAGCAGCTCGGGACAGGGGAATGAAAAACTGTTTTTT. Amino acid sequence: CASSSGQGNEKLFF. This chain joins TRBV7-9 and TRBJ1-4; 10 bases align to TRBD1. The CDR3 covers 14 residues. V lost 4 bases, J lost 5 bases, and 1 base stayed unmatched. CDR1 and CDR2 (germline): SEHNR, FQNEAQ (reference sequence).

The rearrangement links TRBV11-2 to TRBJ2-2; D may be TRBD1 (6 bases). The length of the CDR3 is 15 residues. Trimming took 4 bases from V and 5 from J, leaving 14 bases between them. Germline lookup yields CDR1 SGHAT and CDR2 FQNNGV. CDR3 loop: CASSSQAGVTGELFF. The CDR3 nucleotides read TGTGCCAGCAGCTCCCAGGCAGGGGTTACCGGGGAGCTGTTTTTT. Full variable domain (missing parts from reference TRBV11-2 and TRBJ2-2): EAGVAQSPRYKIIEKRQSVAFWCNPISGHATLYWYQQILGQGPKLLIQFQNNGVVDDSQLPKDRFSAERLKGVDSTLKIQPAKLEDSAVYLCASSSQAGVTGELFFGEGSRLTVL.